This TCR beta chain appears in the sequencing data of a study of T-cell memory formation after mild COVID-19. Overall study findings and caveats: Memory cells collected pre-infection included some clones that later responded, suggesting cross-reactive memory joined.

This clonotype was seen more than once but under ten times. Its antigen is as yet unknown. The ends lost 4 bases at V and 4 bases at J; junction bases unmatched: 7. Germline V gene data show CDR1 as KGHDR and CDR2 as SFDVKD. CDR3 length: 16 amino acids. MiXCR, run by TCRdb on the 5' RACE reads, gives a single entry per CDR3 protein. The sample lists about 470,000 distinct CDR3 sequences; roughly 18% were seen once. Source material: PBMCs or a T cell subset sorted from them (not recorded which). The V call is TRBV24-1, the J call TRBJ2-4; 9 bases fit TRBD1. The receptor was derived from an adult woman who had mild COVID-19 (a few samples of this study predate the infection). Cell type and time point are not known. CDR3 sequence: CATSDPAGTGKNIQYF. The CDR3 coding sequence is TGTGCCACCAGTGACCCGGCCGGGACAGGGAAAAACATTCAGTACTTC.